The 8 T cell receptor beta chains listed next were all sequenced from one sample in a study of technical replicates of blood from several donors. The method was immunoSEQ multiplex PCR; TCRdb's version includes in-frame clones alone and lacks a portion of them. The sample consists of approximately 81,000 clones, just over 95% of them appearing once. The sequenced sample was T cells isolated from PBMCs. The receptors originated from a human donor in good health.

The chain links TRBV10-2 to TRBJ2-1; no firm D call. Between the trimmed V and J ends, which lost 3 bases and 5 bases, there was a span of 14 bases. This CDR3 has 15 amino acids. CDR1 is WSHSY, CDR2 SAAADI, per germline. The CDR3 coding sequence is TGCGCCAGCAGTGATTCCGGGTTTAAGGACAATGAGCAGTTCTTC. Its translation is CASSDSGFKDNEQFF.

The rearrangement joins TRBV6-5 to TRBJ2-3; no definite D call. V was clipped by 5 bases and J by 1 base, with 4 bases between them. Germline V lookup: CDR1 MNHEY, CDR2 SVGAGI. The CDR3 has 12 residues. The CDR3 nucleotides are TGTGCCAGCAGTATAGGCACAGATACGCAGTATTTT. Its protein is CASSIGTDTQYF.

This clone was counted only a few times. V gene TRBV7-9 combines with J gene TRBJ2-7, with TRBD1 matching 8 bases. V gave up 10 bases and J gave up 3 bases; unmatched junction bases: 11. The length of the CDR3 is 14 residues. CDR1 and CDR2 (germline): SEHNR, FQNEAQ (reference sequence). The CDR3 DNA follows: TGTGCCACCTCCGGGACAGGTTTTGGCTACGAGCAGTACTTC. As protein: CATSGTGFGYEQYF. The whole variable domain, remainder taken from reference TRBV7-9 and TRBJ2-7, is DTGVSQNPRHKITKRGQNVTFRCDPISEHNRLYWYRQTLGQGPEFLTYFQNEAQLEKSRLLSDRFSAERPKGSFSTLEIQRTEQGDSAMYLCATSGTGFGYEQYFGPGTRLTVT.

The rearrangement joins TRBV20-1 to TRBJ2-7; 7 bases are a match to TRBD1. CDR1 DFQATT and CDR2 SNEGSKA come from the germline V gene (reference sequence). V shed 6 bases and J 7 bases; nucleotides not matched to a gene: 6. The CDR3 is 11 amino acids. The CDR3 coding sequence is TGCAGTGCCTCAGGGGGAAGAGAGCAGTACTTC. Its translation is CSASGGREQYF.

CDR3 nucleotide sequence: TGTGCCAGCAGCTTCGGCAGGACACCCCAACAGTACTTC. Its protein is CASSFGRTPQQYF. This chain joins TRBV5-6 and TRBJ2-7; TRBD1 might be the D (5 bases). CDR1 is SGHDT and CDR2 is YYEEEE in the germline V gene. The CDR3 spans 13 residues. V was pared by 2 bases and J by 10 bases, with 16 bases between.

This sequence joins TRBV5-1 and TRBJ1-5; 7 nucleotides match TRBD1. CDR3 length: 20 residues. After removal of 4 bases from V and 1 base from J, the junction contained 20 bases not matched to a gene. Germline loops: CDR1 SGHRS, CDR2 YFSETQ. The CDR3 nucleotides read TGCGCCAGCAGCGAAAGGAGGGGGCAGGGAGGCCGGGGGAGCAATCAGCCCCAGCATTTT. Its protein product is CASSERRGQGGRGSNQPQHF. Looking up the rest from reference TRBV5-1 and TRBJ1-5 gives the full variable domain: KAGVTQTPRYLIKTRGQQVTLSCSPISGHRSVSWYQQTPGQGLQFLFEYFSETQRNKGNFPGRFSGRQFSNSRSEMNVSTLELGDSALYLCASSERRGQGGRGSNQPQHFGDGTRLSIL.

The V gene is TRBV5-6, the J gene TRBJ1-2; D gene ambiguous. The CDR3 has 14 amino acids. Trimming removed 2 bases at V and 4 bases at J, with 12 bases between. In germline, CDR1 is SGHDT, CDR2 YYEEEE. CDR3 nucleotides: TGTGCCAGCAGCTTCCGCGGGCGGCCCTATGGCTACACCTTC. Its translation: CASSFRGRPYGYTF.

The V and J genes are TRBV19 and TRBJ2-7; a possible D gene is TRBD1 (7 bases). V was shortened by 6 bases and J by 2 bases, with 14 bases between the two germline ends. Germline V lookup: CDR1 LNHDA, CDR2 SQIVND (reference sequence). This CDR3 has 14 residues. Written as DNA, the CDR3 is TGTGCCAGTAGCCGACAGGGACTTCCCTACGAGCAGTACTTC. The encoded protein is CASSRQGLPYEQYF.